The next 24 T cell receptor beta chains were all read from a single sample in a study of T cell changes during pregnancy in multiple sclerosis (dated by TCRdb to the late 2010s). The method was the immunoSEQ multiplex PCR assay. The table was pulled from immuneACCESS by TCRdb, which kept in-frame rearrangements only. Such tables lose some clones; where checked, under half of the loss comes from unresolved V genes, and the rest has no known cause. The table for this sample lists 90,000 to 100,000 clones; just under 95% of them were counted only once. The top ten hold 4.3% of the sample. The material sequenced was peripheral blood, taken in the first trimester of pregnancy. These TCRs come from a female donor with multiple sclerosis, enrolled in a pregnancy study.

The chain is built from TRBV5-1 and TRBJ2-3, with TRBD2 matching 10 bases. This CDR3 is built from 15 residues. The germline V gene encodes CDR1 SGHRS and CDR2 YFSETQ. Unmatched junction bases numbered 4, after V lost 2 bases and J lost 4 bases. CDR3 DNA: TGCGCCAGCAGCTTTGGTAGCGGGGGGTCAGATACGCAGTATTTT. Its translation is CASSFGSGGSDTQYF.

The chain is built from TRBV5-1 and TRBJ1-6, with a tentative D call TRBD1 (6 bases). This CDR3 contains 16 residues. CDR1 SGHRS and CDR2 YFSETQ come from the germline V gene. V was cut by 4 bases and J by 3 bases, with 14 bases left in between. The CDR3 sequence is CASSAGQYDYNSPLHF. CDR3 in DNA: TGCGCCAGCAGCGCCGGACAGTACGACTATAATTCACCCCTCCACTTT.

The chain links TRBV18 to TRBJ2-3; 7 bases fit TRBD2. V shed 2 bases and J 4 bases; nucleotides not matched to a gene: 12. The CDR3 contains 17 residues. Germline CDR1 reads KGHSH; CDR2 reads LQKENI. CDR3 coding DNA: TGTGCCAGCTCACCAAGGGCGGGGGACCCGTCGCCAGATACGCAGTATTTT. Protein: CASSPRAGDPSPDTQYF.

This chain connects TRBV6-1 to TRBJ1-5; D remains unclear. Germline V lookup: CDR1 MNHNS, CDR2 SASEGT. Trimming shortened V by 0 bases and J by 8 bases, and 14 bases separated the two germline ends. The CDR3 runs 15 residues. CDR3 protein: CASSEALAPIEPQHF. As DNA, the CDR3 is TGTGCCAGCAGTGAAGCGCTGGCCCCCATCGAGCCCCAGCATTTT.

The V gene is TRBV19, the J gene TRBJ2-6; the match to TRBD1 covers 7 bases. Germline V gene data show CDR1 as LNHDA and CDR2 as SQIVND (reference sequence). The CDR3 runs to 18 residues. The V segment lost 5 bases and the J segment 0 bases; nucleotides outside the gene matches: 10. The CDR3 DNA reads TGTGCCAGTAGTGTGGGACAGCCCCTCCTCTCTGGGGCCAACGTCCTGACTTTC. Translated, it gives CASSVGQPLLSGANVLTF.

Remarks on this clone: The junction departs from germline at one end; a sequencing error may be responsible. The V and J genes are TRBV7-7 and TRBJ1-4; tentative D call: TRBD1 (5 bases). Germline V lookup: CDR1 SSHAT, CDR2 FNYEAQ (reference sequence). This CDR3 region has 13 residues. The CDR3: CASSPDNGEKLFF. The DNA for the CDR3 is TGTGCTAGCAGCCCGGACAATGGGGAAAAACTGTTTTTT. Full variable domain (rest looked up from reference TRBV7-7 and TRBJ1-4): GAGVSQSPRYKVTKRGQDVTLRCDPISSHATLYWYQQALGQGPEFLTYFNYEAQPDKSGLPSDRFSAERPEGSISTLTIQRTEQRDSAMYRCASSPDNGEKLFFGSGTQLSVL.

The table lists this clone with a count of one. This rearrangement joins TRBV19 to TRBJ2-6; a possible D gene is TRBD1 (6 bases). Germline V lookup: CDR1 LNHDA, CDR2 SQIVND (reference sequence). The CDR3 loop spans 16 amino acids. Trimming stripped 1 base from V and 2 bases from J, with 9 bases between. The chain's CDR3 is CASSIVAGAGANVLTF. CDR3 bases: TGTGCCAGTAGTATAGTCGCAGGGGCTGGGGCCAACGTCCTGACTTTC.

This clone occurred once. This chain's CDR3 is CASRLRAGELFF. DNA of the CDR3: TGTGCCAGTAGACTCAGGGCCGGGGAGCTGTTTTTT. The chain joins TRBV19 to TRBJ2-2, with a tentative D call TRBD1 (5 bases). The CDR3 contains 12 residues. V lost 6 bases and J lost 6, with 8 bases in between. Germline values: CDR1 LNHDA, CDR2 SQIVND (reference sequence).

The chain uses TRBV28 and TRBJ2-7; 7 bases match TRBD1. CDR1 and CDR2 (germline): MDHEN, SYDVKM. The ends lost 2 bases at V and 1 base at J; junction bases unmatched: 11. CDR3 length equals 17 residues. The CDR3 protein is CASSLVSRGMLSYEQYF. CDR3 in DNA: TGTGCCAGCAGTTTAGTGTCCAGGGGGATGCTGTCCTACGAGCAGTACTTC.

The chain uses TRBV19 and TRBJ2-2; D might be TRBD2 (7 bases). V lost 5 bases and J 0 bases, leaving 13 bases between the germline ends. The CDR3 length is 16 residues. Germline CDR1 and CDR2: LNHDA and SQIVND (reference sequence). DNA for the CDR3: TGTGCCAGTAGTCCCCGAGGGGGGGCGAACACCGGGGAGCTGTTTTTT. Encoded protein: CASSPRGGANTGELFF.

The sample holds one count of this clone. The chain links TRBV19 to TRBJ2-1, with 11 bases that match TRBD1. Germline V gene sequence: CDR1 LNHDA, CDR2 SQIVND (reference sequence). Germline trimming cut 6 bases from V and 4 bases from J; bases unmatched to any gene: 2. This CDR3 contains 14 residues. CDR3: CASRGTGGYNEQFF. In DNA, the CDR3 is TGTGCCAGTAGGGGGACAGGGGGTTACAATGAGCAGTTCTTC.

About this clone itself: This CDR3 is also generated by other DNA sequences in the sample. DNA for the CDR3: TGTGCCAGCAGCGTAGCCGGGAACAATGAGCAGTTCTTC. Amino acids: CASSVAGNNEQFF. V gene TRBV9 combines with J gene TRBJ2-1; possible D gene TRBD2, 5 bases. The CDR3 contains 13 residues. The germline V gene has CDR1 SGDLS and CDR2 YYNGEE. Trimming took 0 bases from V and 5 from J, leaving 6 bases between them.

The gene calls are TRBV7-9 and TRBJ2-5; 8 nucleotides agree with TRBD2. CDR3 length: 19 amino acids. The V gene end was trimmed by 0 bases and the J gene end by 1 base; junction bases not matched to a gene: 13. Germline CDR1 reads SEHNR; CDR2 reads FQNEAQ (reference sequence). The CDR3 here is CASSLARAGGRLIQETQYF. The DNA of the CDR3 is TGTGCCAGCAGCTTAGCGAGGGCGGGGGGACGCTTAATCCAAGAGACCCAGTACTTC.

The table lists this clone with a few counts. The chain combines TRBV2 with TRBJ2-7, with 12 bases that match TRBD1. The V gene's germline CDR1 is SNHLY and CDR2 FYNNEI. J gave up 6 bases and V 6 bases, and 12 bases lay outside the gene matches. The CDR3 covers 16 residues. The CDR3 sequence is CASSLDGGQGAVEQYF. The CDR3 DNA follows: TGTGCCAGCAGCCTAGATGGGGGACAGGGGGCGGTCGAGCAGTACTTC.

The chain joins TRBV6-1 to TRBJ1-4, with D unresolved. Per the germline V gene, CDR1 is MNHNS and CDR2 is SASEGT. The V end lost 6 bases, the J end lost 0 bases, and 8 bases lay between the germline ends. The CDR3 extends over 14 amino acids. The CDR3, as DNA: TGTGCCAGCAGGGAGTTTGCAACTAATGAAAAACTGTTTTTT. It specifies CASREFATNEKLFF.

CDR3 in amino acids: CATSRGDSYSNYGYTF. The CDR3 DNA reads as TGTGCCACCAGCAGAGGGGACAGCTACTCTAACTATGGCTACACCTTC. The chain employs TRBV15 and TRBJ1-2; 7 nucleotides agree with TRBD1. Germline values: CDR1 LNHNV, CDR2 YYDKDF (reference sequence). This CDR3 is 16 amino acids long. Trimming removed 1 base from V and 0 bases from J; junction bases left unmatched: 5.

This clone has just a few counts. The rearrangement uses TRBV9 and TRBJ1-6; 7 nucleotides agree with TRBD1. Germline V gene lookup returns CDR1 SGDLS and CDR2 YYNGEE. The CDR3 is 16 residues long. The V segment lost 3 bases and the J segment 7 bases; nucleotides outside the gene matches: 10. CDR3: CASSAPPGQPNSPLHF. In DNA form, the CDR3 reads TGTGCCAGCAGCGCTCCACCGGGACAGCCCAATTCACCCCTCCACTTT.

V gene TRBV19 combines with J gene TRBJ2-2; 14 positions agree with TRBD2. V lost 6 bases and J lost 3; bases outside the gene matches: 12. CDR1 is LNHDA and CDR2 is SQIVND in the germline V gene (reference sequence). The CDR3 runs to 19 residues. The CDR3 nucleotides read TGTGCCAGTAGACTCACCCGACTAGCGGGGGGGCCTGACACCGGGGAGCTGTTTTTT. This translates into CASRLTRLAGGPDTGELFF.

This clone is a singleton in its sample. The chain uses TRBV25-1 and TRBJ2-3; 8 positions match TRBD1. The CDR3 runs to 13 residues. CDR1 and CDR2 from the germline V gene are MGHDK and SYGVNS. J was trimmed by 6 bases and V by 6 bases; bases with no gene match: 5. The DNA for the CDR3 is TGTGCCAGCAGAGACAGGGGACGGGATACGCAGTATTTT. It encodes CASRDRGRDTQYF.

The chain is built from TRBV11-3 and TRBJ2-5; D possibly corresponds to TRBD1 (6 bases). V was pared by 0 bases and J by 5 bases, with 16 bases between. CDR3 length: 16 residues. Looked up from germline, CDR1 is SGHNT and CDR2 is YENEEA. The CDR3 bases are TGTGCCAGCAGCTTAGATGCCGCAGGGGATGTGGAGACCCAGTACTTC. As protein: CASSLDAAGDVETQYF.

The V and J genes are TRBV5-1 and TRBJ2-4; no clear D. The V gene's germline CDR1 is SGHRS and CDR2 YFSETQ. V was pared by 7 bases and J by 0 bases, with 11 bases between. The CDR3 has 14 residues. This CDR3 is CASSESLAKNIQYF. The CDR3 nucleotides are TGCGCCAGCTCAGAAAGTCTAGCCAAAAACATTCAGTACTTC.

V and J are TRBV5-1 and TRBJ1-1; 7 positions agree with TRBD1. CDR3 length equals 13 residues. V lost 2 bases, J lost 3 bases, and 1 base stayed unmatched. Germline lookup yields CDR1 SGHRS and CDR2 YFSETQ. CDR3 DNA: TGCGCCAGCAGCTTAGGACAGGACACTGAAGCTTTCTTT. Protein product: CASSLGQDTEAFF.

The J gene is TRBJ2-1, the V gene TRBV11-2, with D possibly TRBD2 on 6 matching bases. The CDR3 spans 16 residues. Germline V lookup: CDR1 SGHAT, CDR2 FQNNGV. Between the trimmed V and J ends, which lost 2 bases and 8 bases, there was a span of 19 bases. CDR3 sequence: CASSLMGGTSRDEQFF. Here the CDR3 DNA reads TGTGCCAGCAGCTTAATGGGGGGTACTAGCAGGGATGAGCAGTTCTTC.

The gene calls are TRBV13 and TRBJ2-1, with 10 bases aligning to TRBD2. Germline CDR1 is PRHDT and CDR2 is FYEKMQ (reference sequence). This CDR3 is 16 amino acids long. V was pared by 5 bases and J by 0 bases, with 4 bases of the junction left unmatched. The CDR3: CASSVSSGGSYNEQFF. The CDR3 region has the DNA TGTGCCAGCAGCGTATCTAGCGGGGGCTCCTACAATGAGCAGTTCTTC.